This TCR beta chain emerged from a study of T cells in Graves' hyperthyroidism and ophthalmopathy (dated by TCRdb to the late 2010s). For the wider study: Peripheral blood samples were taken at the time of initial diagnosis, prior to any treatment. The study also compared thyroid tissue and blood T-cell repertoires from about six Graves' hyperthyroidism patients. After sampling, hyperthyroidism patients received methimazole starting at 30 mg daily, and ophthalmopathy patients received high-dose intravenous methylprednisolone. For training and testing, the 80 to 100 patients in the discovery cohort were randomly divided in a 7:3 ratio. To identify distinguishing TCR V-J signatures, a discovery cohort of around 100 patients was used, comprising 43 with Graves' ophthalmopathy and some 57 with stable Graves' hyperthyroidism. Whether ophthalmopathy could be predicted prospectively was tested in an independent validation cohort made up of under 20 hyperthyroidism patients plus 17 patients who later progressed to ophthalmopathy. The paper reports TCR Vbeta CDR3 sequencing of over 130 peripheral blood samples: around 45 ophthalmopathy, roughly 80 hyperthyroidism and around 17 progressor patients.

Ophthalmopathy patients had moderately to severely active disease, Clinical Activity Score of at least 3, NOSPECS grade of at least 4, and duration under 3 months. Any patient with an uncontrolled infection, another autoimmune disease, pregnancy or lactation was excluded. Diagnoses were established on the basis of clinical symptoms, serum thyroxine and TRAb, thyroid ultrasound, and orbital computed tomography. Ficoll-Paque density gradient centrifugation was used to isolate PBMCs from 8.5 to 10 ml of fresh peripheral blood. Total RNA was extracted with Trizol reagent, and quality was checked on an Agilent 2100 Bioanalyzer. Amplification of TCR beta CDR3 regions was carried out from RNA transcripts. The TCR CDR3 was subjected to a first round of RT-PCR using the HTBI primer set and the Qiagen OneStep RT-PCR kit. Libraries were constructed in a second round of multiplex PCR, after which size selection and purification were performed. The libraries were sequenced on an Illumina HiSeq2000 using paired-end 100 bp reads. From the authors' description of their analysis: SOAPnuke was used to process the raw data, throwing out any read that contained adapters or uncalled bases, had a mean Phred below 15, or lacked an exact constant-primer or identifier match. High-quality paired reads were merged with COPE v1.2.5, and unique nucleotide sequences were defined as clonotypes. MiTCR v1.1 was used to align clonotypes to the IMGT TRBV, TRBD and TRBJ reference segments. The analysis included only V-J combinations with a frequency above 0.0001, which together covered approximately 99% of the repertoires. The TCS score was defined as F50 (clonal expansion) divided by E x V (chaos), with BLOSUM62-based TCRdist calculated between CDR3 peptides within each V-J. Welch's t-statistics and random forest reduced fewer than 550 V-J features to 13, which were used in a naive Bayes classifier (R e1071). Clones were called with MiXCR by TCRdb after fastp trimmed the public reads at Q25, and only in-frame beta chains were retained. CDR3 protein duplicates are merged, each entry listing the most common genes and DNA. V and J calls and clone size were set by TCRdb, not the authors. In this sample the table shows about 520,000 distinct CDR3 sequences, around 22% of which occur a single time. The ten largest clones represent over 9% of the sample.

This clonotype was counted a few times. It lacks a known antigen. No per-base quality is available; no much larger clone lies one base away. Here is what the overall study found, with its caveats: No statistical method was used to fix the sample size in advance, and group allocation was not hidden from the investigators. Most expanded thyroid clonotypes (frequency above 0.001) were also detected in blood, suggesting blood repertoires may reflect thyroid immune responses. A model built on a 13 V-J signature distinguished ophthalmopathy from stable hyperthyroidism, reaching roughly 88% sensitivity and about 81% specificity in cross-validation and 80%/75% in testing. In validation, the model predicted progression to ophthalmopathy with 55% to 71% sensitivity and approximately 78% specificity, a median of 6.5 months before onset.

V was cut back by 0 bases and J by 2 bases, leaving a gap of 10 bases between them. The CDR3 has 15 amino acids, counting the end cysteine and phenylalanine. CDR3 DNA only is kept here, 45 bases in frame from base 1. The CDR1 and CDR2 encoded by the germline V gene are SGHDN and FVKESK. Sequencing was done on a sample of blood. The chain joins TRBV14 to TRBJ1-2; no confident D gene assignment can be made. The TCR sequence derives from a woman aged 25 to 39 with Graves' ophthalmopathy. The sequenced DNA: TGTGCCAGCAGCCAAGATGGGATGCCAAACTATGGCTACACCTTC. Translated, it reads CASSQDGMPNYGYTF.